Only one count was recorded for the clone carrying this TCR beta chain. This entry belongs to a study of blood T cell repertoires in COVID-19. Across the whole study: The samples span acute and convalescent COVID-19 from the United States, Italy and Spain. Sample material is recorded as cDNA or gDNA derived from T cells, B-cell-depleted T cells, or PBMCs.

This table comes from immunoSEQ multiplex PCR, and its TCRdb copy is limited to in-frame clones, with some not included. Of about 350,000 clones listed, roughly 87% were seen once; the top ten hold roughly 1%. V was cut by 2 bases and J by 2 bases, with 10 bases left in between. Per germline, CDR1 SGHRS and CDR2 YFSETQ. The CDR3 is 14 amino acids. Participants, about 18 to 90 years old, spanned about 26 US areas. Recovered participants had two consecutive negative NP/OP PCR tests, healthcare professional clearance, or symptom resolution. Sequenced input: PBMCs or T cells enriched from blood (not recorded which). This receptor was identified in a woman aged 25-40 years who had recovered from COVID-19. The V and J genes are TRBV5-1 and TRBJ2-5, with D possibly TRBD2 on 5 matching bases. CDR3 in amino acids: CASSLVGIQETQYF. The CDR3 DNA reads TGCGCCAGCAGCTTAGTCGGGATTCAAGAGACCCAGTACTTC.